Listed below are T cell receptor beta chains from one sample, sequenced in a study of T cells in Graves' hyperthyroidism and ophthalmopathy. Via MiXCR, TCRdb re-called the multiplex PCR reads, giving one row per CDR3 protein. Among about 320,000 distinct CDR3 sequences, 16% were seen once, and the ten largest hold 33%. The sequenced sample was blood. The origin of the receptors is a man aged 25 to 40 with Graves' hyperthyroidism. Both conserved end residues are part of each CDR3. D genes are given only for firm matches. Rows give clone size only sometimes, using once, few, many, or a class for an expanded clone.

>TRBJ2-5|.|TRBV9|TRBD1
CASSALAGQGTETQYF
TGTGCCAGCAGCGCACTTGCGGGACAGGGTACGGAGACCCAGTACTTC
>TRBJ2-7|.|TRBV9|TRBD1
CASSVGPGTGAYEQYF
TGTGCCAGCAGCGTGGGGCCCGGGACAGGGGCCTACGAGCAGTACTTC
>TRBJ2-7|many|TRBV27|TRBD1
CASSYCWGQGLKVSYEQYF
TGTGCCAGCAGTTACTGTTGGGGACAGGGGTTGAAGGTGTCCTACGAGCAGTACTTC
>TRBJ1-3|many|TRBV6-1|TRBD1
CASSSPGQGSGNTIYF
TGTGCCAGCAGTTCGCCCGGACAGGGGAGTGGAAACACCATATATTTT
>TRBJ2-7|.|TRBV12-3/TRBV12-4|TRBD1
CASSTDRGEQYF
TGTGCCAGCAGCACCGACAGGGGGGAGCAGTACTTC
>TRBJ2-1|.|TRBV20-1|TRBD2
CSARDSMASGSSLLNEQFF
TGCAGTGCTAGAGATTCCATGGCTAGCGGGAGTTCGCTACTCAATGAGCAGTTCTTC
>TRBJ1-1|many|TRBV29-1|.
CSVTVLNTEAFF
TGCAGCGTAACGGTACTCAACACTGAAGCTTTCTTT
>TRBJ2-2|few|TRBV20-1|TRBD2
CSAEVRGGRNTGELFF
TGCAGTGCTGAGGTGCGGGGCGGGAGAAACACCGGGGAGCTGTTTTTT
>TRBJ2-7|few|TRBV5-6|.
CASRKYDSYEQYF
TGTGCCAGCCGCAAATATGACTCCTACGAGCAGTACTTC
>TRBJ2-7|.|TRBV7-6|.
CASSLAGLESEQYF
TGTGCCAGCAGTCTGGCTGGTTTAGAATCCGAGCAGTACTTC
>TRBJ1-6|.|TRBV2|.
CASRSEVGSPLHF
TGTGCCAGTCGGTCCGAGGTCGGTTCACCCCTCCACTTT
>TRBJ2-1|.|TRBV6-2/TRBV6-3|TRBD2
CASSWGGSGRYEQFF
TGTGCCAGCAGCTGGGGGGGTAGCGGGAGGTATGAGCAGTTCTTC
>TRBJ2-1|few|TRBV12-5|TRBD1
CASGLRTGNEQFF
TGTGCTAGTGGTTTGCGGACAGGGAATGAGCAGTTCTTC
>TRBJ2-1|.|TRBV10-2|.
CASGYYEQFF
TGCGCCAGCGGCTACTATGAGCAGTTCTTC
>TRBJ1-1|many|TRBV28|TRBD1
CASRQQGLAFF
TGTGCCAGCAGACAACAGGGGTTAGCTTTCTTT
>TRBJ2-3|many|TRBV28|TRBD1
CASSGGQGTDTQYF
TGTGCCAGCAGCGGGGGACAGGGCACAGATACGCAGTATTTT
>TRBJ1-1|few|TRBV20-1|TRBD1
CSAKQGGFTEAFF
TGCAGTGCCAAACAGGGGGGGTTTACTGAAGCTTTCTTT
>TRBJ2-7|many|TRBV10-2|.
CASSEVGRDSYEQYF
TGCGCCAGCAGTGAGGTTGGCCGAGACTCCTACGAGCAGTACTTC
>TRBJ2-1|many|TRBV11-1|.
CASSFGTHSYNEQFF
TGTGCCAGCAGCTTCGGGACCCACTCCTACAATGAGCAGTTCTTC
>TRBJ2-1|many|TRBV11-2|.
CASSLSGWGSYNEQFF
TGTGCCAGCAGCTTAAGTGGGTGGGGGTCCTACAATGAGCAGTTCTTC
>TRBJ2-7|.|TRBV2|.
CASSLGAASGYEQYF
TGTGCCAGCAGTTTAGGGGCGGCCTCTGGCTACGAGCAGTACTTC
>TRBJ2-1|many|TRBV11-2|.
CASSSPDIEDNEQFF
TGTGCCAGCAGCTCCCCGGATATTGAGGACAATGAGCAGTTCTTC
>TRBJ2-1|few|TRBV5-1|.
CASSLKSGSEQFF
TGCGCCAGCAGCTTGAAGTCAGGGAGTGAGCAGTTCTTC
>TRBJ1-3|.|TRBV9|.
CASSVKGAFSGNTIYF
TGTGCCAGCAGCGTAAAAGGGGCCTTCTCTGGAAACACCATATATTTT
>TRBJ1-4|.|TRBV27|.
CASSFKAGNEKLFF
TGTGCCAGCAGTTTCAAGGCCGGTAATGAAAAACTGTTTTTT
>TRBJ2-7|.|TRBV20-1|.
CSASAGRYEQYF
TGCAGTGCTAGTGCGGGCAGATACGAGCAGTACTTC
>TRBJ2-2|.|TRBV24-1|.
CATSEYRGGELFF
TGTGCCACCAGTGAGTACCGCGGAGGGGAGCTGTTTTTT
>TRBJ2-7|many|TRBV2|.
CASSPDRSVEQYF
TGTGCCAGCAGCCCAGACAGGTCCGTCGAGCAGTACTTC
>TRBJ2-7|many|TRBV27|.
CASSPEQEEKPYEQYF
TGTGCCAGCAGTCCCGAACAGGAGGAAAAACCCTACGAGCAGTACTTC
>TRBJ2-5|many|TRBV7-9|.
CASSVLTQQFQETQYF
TGTGCCAGCAGCGTCCTCACACAGCAATTCCAAGAGACCCAGTACTTC
>TRBJ1-1|many|TRBV3-1|TRBD1
CASSPVFRQGINEAFF
TGTGCCAGCAGCCCCGTCTTCCGACAGGGAATAAATGAAGCTTTCTTT
>TRBJ2-7|many|TRBV11-1|.
CASESASYEQYF
TGTGCCAGCGAGAGCGCATCCTACGAGCAGTACTTC
>TRBJ2-7|.|TRBV24-1|.
CATSDLASNSGEQYF
TGTGCCACCAGTGATTTGGCTAGCAATAGCGGCGAGCAGTACTTC
>TRBJ2-1|.|TRBV24-1|TRBD1
CATTGSSYNEQFF
TGTGCCACGACAGGGAGCTCCTACAATGAGCAGTTCTTC
>TRBJ1-4|.|TRBV9|.
CASSVSGDYDEKLFF
TGTGCCAGCAGCGTATCTGGGGATTATGATGAAAAACTGTTTTTT
>TRBJ2-1|many|TRBV5-1|TRBD2
CASSSGTSGRNEQFF
TGCGCCAGCAGCTCTGGGACTAGCGGGAGGAATGAGCAGTTCTTC
>TRBJ2-2|.|TRBV6-1|TRBD2
CASSERTSGFGELFF
TGTGCCAGCAGTGAGAGGACTAGCGGGTTCGGGGAGCTGTTTTTT
>TRBJ2-7|.|TRBV5-1|.
CASSLGQVPVSYEQYF
TGCGCCAGCAGCTTGGGTCAGGTGCCAGTCTCCTACGAGCAGTACTTC
>TRBJ2-5|many|TRBV2|.
CASSEDPNQETQYF
TGTGCCAGCAGTGAAGATCCCAACCAAGAGACCCAGTACTTC
>TRBJ1-1|many|TRBV11-3|.
CASSLVWRQRRPEAFF
TGTGCCAGCAGCTTAGTTTGGCGGCAGAGACGACCTGAAGCTTTCTTT
>TRBJ1-4|.|TRBV4-1|.
CASSQENRENEKLFF
TGCGCCAGCAGCCAAGAAAACAGGGAGAATGAAAAACTGTTTTTT
>TRBJ2-7|.|TRBV10-1|.
CASSESNRVGHEQYF
TGCGCCAGCAGTGAATCGAACAGGGTCGGTCACGAGCAGTACTTC
>TRBJ1-2|.|TRBV24-1|.
CATRENRDSEGYTF
TGTGCCACCAGGGAAAACAGGGACTCGGAAGGCTACACCTTC
>TRBJ2-7|many|TRBV27|.
CASSLSGTNYEQYF
TGTGCCAGCAGTTTATCCGGGACCAACTACGAGCAGTACTTC
>TRBJ2-1|many|TRBV3-1|.
CASSAEGDEQFF
TGTGCCAGCAGCGCTGAAGGAGATGAGCAGTTCTTC
>TRBJ2-7|.|TRBV20-1|.
CSARKTRGPTEQYF
TGCAGTGCTAGAAAGACTAGGGGTCCTACCGAGCAGTACTTC
>TRBJ2-3|many|TRBV30|TRBD2
CAWISGTSRDTQYF
TGTGCCTGGATTTCCGGGACTAGCAGAGATACGCAGTATTTT
>TRBJ2-2|few|TRBV5-1|TRBD2
CASSLLREGVTGELFF
TGCGCCAGCAGCTTGTTGCGGGAGGGAGTAACCGGGGAGCTGTTTTTT
>TRBJ1-1|few|TRBV11-2|.
CASSATGSSEAFF
TGTGCCAGCAGCGCTACAGGGTCTTCTGAAGCTTTCTTT
>TRBJ1-1|many|TRBV5-5|.
CASSLRRANTEAFF
TGTGCCAGCAGCTTGAGGAGGGCGAACACTGAAGCTTTCTTT
>TRBJ2-1|many|TRBV6-2/TRBV6-3|TRBD2
CASSGLAGSSYNEQFF
TGTGCCAGCAGTGGACTAGCGGGAAGCTCCTACAATGAGCAGTTCTTC
>TRBJ2-2|many|TRBV5-1|.
CASGGQGDTGELFF
TGCGCCAGCGGCGGGCAGGGAGACACCGGGGAGCTGTTTTTT
>TRBJ2-7|few|TRBV4-2|.
CASSQDWAGANYEQYF
TGTGCCAGCAGCCAAGATTGGGCAGGGGCGAACTACGAGCAGTACTTC
>TRBJ1-1|many|TRBV10-1|.
CASSQGKNTEAFF
TGCGCCAGCAGTCAGGGAAAGAACACTGAAGCTTTCTTT
>TRBJ1-1|many|TRBV12-3/TRBV12-4|.
CASSLMENTEAFF
TGTGCCAGCAGTTTAATGGAGAACACTGAAGCTTTCTTT
>TRBJ1-5|.|TRBV30|.
CAWSPPVGNPNQPQHF
TGTGCCTGGAGTCCGCCGGTGGGCAACCCAAATCAGCCCCAGCATTTT
>TRBJ2-7|.|TRBV5-1|.
CASSPGQAFYEQYF
TGCGCCAGCAGCCCCGGGCAGGCCTTCTACGAGCAGTACTTC
>TRBJ1-5|few|TRBV20-1|TRBD1
CSARDSFRGTAGQPQHF
TGCAGTGCTAGAGATTCTTTCAGGGGGACGGCGGGACAGCCCCAGCATTTT
>TRBJ2-1|.|TRBV7-3|.
CASSLAGGAVSFEQFF
TGTGCCAGCAGCCTGGCTGGGGGGGCCGTTAGTTTTGAGCAGTTCTTC